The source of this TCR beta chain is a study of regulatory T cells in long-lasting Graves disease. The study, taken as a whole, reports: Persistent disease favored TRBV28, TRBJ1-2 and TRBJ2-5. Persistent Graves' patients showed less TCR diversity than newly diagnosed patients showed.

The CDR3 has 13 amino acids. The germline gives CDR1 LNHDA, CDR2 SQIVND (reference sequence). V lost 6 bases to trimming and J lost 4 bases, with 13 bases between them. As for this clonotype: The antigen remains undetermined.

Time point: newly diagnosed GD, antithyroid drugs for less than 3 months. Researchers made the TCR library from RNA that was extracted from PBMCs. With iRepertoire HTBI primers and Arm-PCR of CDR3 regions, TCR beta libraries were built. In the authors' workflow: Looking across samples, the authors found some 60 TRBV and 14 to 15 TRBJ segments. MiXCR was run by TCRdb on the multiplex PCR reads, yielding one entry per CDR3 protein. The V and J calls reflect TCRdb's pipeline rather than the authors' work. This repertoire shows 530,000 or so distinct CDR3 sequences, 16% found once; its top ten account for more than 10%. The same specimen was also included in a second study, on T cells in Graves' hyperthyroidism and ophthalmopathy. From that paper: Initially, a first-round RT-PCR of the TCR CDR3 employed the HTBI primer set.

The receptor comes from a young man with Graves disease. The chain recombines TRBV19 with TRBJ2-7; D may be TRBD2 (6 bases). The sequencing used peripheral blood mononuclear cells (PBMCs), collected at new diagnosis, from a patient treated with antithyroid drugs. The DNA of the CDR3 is TGTGCCAGTAGCCCCCAGGCGGGGTACGAGCAGTACTTC. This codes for CASSPQAGYEQYF.